This TCR beta chain was identified during a study of T cell repertoires in cytomegalovirus infection. Study details: The authors relied on CMV epitopes, both recently identified HLA-C-restricted and well-studied HLA-B-restricted. CMV infection and matching HLA type were both indicated by public TCR beta signatures. Points from the study as a whole: CMV-specific HLA-C-restricted TCR beta clonotypes dominated the ex vivo response.

TCRdb passed the reads through MiXCR, listing each CDR3 protein once. Of approximately 910,000 distinct CDR3 sequences in the sample, approximately 31% are singletons; the top ten hold about an eighth. As regards this clonotype: Its cognate antigen is unknown.

Sequenced here: cultured CD8+ T cells from PBMCs, sampled from culture after CMV antigen stimulation. This TCR came from a human donor in good health (CMV status not recorded). Some clones in this sample may be carry-over from other donors' samples.

The CDR3 loop is CASSVVKGGTGELFF. CDR3 DNA sequence: TGTGCCAGCAGCGTAGTAAAGGGAGGCACCGGGGAGCTGTTTTTT. The chain links TRBV9 to TRBJ2-2, with a tentative D call TRBD2 (6 bases). Trimming left V 0 bases short and J 4 bases short, with 10 bases between. Germline lookup yields CDR1 SGDLS and CDR2 YYNGEE. The length of the CDR3 is 15 residues. The complete variable domain, with remaining parts taken from reference TRBV9 and TRBJ2-2, reads DSGVTQTPKHLITATGQRVTLRCSPRSGDLSVYWYQQSLDQGLQFLIQYYNGEERAKGNILERFSAQQFPDLHSELNLSSLELGDSALYFCASSVVKGGTGELFFGEGSRLTVL.